One sample yielded the 25 T cell receptor beta chains listed below, sequenced in a study of technical replicates of blood from several donors. TCRdb keeps only in-frame clones here, not all; method: immunoSEQ multiplex PCR. Of 79,000 or so clones in the sample, nearly 95% were seen once. Sequencing was carried out using T cells isolated from PBMCs. Every receptor here comes from a human donor in good health.

The rearrangement links TRBV7-3 to TRBJ2-1; possibly TRBD1 for D (6 bases). This CDR3 has 14 residues. Germline V gene sequence: CDR1 SGHTA, CDR2 FQGTGA. V was shortened by 0 bases and J by 3 bases, with 6 bases between the two germline ends. CDR3 residues: CASSLTGGYNEQFF. The DNA for the CDR3 is TGTGCCAGCAGCTTAACAGGGGGCTACAATGAGCAGTTCTTC. Variable domain in full (rest from reference TRBV7-3 and TRBJ2-1): GAGVSQTPSNKVTEKGKYVELRCDPISGHTALYWYRQSLGQGPEFLIYFQGTGAADDSGLPNDRFFAVRPEGSVSTLKIQRTERGDSAVYLCASSLTGGYNEQFFGPGTRLTVL.

The genes are TRBV29-1 and TRBJ2-2; 10 positions agree with TRBD2. CDR1 is SQVTM and CDR2 is ANQGSEA in the germline V gene. The CDR3 is 14 amino acids. V lost 5 bases and J lost 2; bases outside the gene matches: 2. The CDR3 loop is CSVLAGVNTGELFF. In nucleotides, the CDR3 is TGCAGCGTTCTAGCGGGAGTAAACACCGGGGAGCTGTTTTTT.

The genes are TRBV7-9 and TRBJ1-5, with D uncertain. V was pared by 1 base and J by 3 bases, with 13 bases between. The CDR3 contains 16 residues. Germline V gives CDR1 SEHNR, CDR2 FQNEAQ (reference sequence). The DNA of the CDR3 is TGTGCCAGCAGCTTAGTTTCGCCAGGCTACAATCAGCCCCAGCATTTT. Its translation is CASSLVSPGYNQPQHF.

The chain employs TRBV7-9 and TRBJ1-2; D unresolved. Trimming shortened V by 5 bases and J by 4 bases, and 14 bases separated the two germline ends. In germline, CDR1 is SEHNR, CDR2 FQNEAQ (reference sequence). CDR3 length equals 14 residues. The CDR3 spells CASSPAVAGYGYTF. The CDR3 DNA follows: TGTGCCAGCAGCCCGGCGGTAGCCGGCTATGGCTACACCTTC.

The chain carries TRBV6-1 and TRBJ2-7, with TRBD2 identical over 7 bases. Germline V gene sequence: CDR1 MNHNS, CDR2 SASEGT. With 4 bases clipped from V and 0 bases from J, the junction kept 9 bases outside the gene matches. This CDR3 has 16 amino acids. CDR3 DNA: TGTGCCAGCAGTGGACATAGCGGGTTAAGCTCCTACGAGCAGTACTTC. It translates to CASSGHSGLSSYEQYF.

V usage is TRBV7-9 and J usage is TRBJ2-3, with D possibly being TRBD2 (6 bases). The length of the CDR3 is 19 residues. V gave up 7 bases and J gave up 0 bases, with 26 bases separating them. Per germline, CDR1 SEHNR and CDR2 FQNEAQ (reference sequence). The chain's CDR3 is CASTTLEGLAASSTDTQYF. CDR3 DNA sequence: TGTGCCAGCACAACTCTCGAGGGGTTAGCGGCTTCTAGCACAGATACGCAGTATTTT.

The rearrangement uses TRBV7-8 and TRBJ1-5; no clear D. From germline, CDR1 is SGHVS and CDR2 FQNEAQ. This CDR3 is 15 amino acids long. V lost 4 bases, J lost 3 bases, and 13 bases lay in between. The CDR3 region has the DNA TGTGCCAGCAGCTCCTCACGGGGTGTCAATCAGCCCCAGCATTTT. Protein: CASSSSRGVNQPQHF.

This chain uses TRBV28 with TRBJ1-2; maybe TRBD1 (6 bases). The CDR3 is made up of 12 amino acids. CDR1 and CDR2 from the germline V gene are MDHEN and SYDVKM. Trimming pared 6 bases from V and 5 bases from J, leaving 10 bases between. The chain's CDR3 is CASSSDSYGYTF. CDR3 bases: TGTGCCAGCAGCTCGGACAGTTATGGCTACACCTTC.

The CDR3 sequence: CASRNGAPPHLYNEQFF. The CDR3 nucleotides are TGCGCCAGCAGGAATGGGGCGCCGCCACATCTTTACAATGAGCAGTTCTTC. The rearrangement joins TRBV5-1 to TRBJ2-1; perhaps TRBD1 as D (5 bases). From germline, CDR1 is SGHRS and CDR2 YFSETQ. This CDR3 has 17 amino acids. V was shortened by 5 bases and J by 4 bases, with 22 bases between the two germline ends.

The rearrangement uses TRBV30 and TRBJ2-5; tentative D call: TRBD2 (5 bases). CDR3 length: 15 residues. V lost 0 bases and J lost 5, with 16 bases in between. CDR1 GTSNPN and CDR2 SVGIG come from the germline V gene (reference sequence). CDR3 in DNA: TGTGCCTGGAGTGTACAATATAGCGTGGGTGAGACCCAGTACTTC. Translation gives CAWSVQYSVGETQYF.

V usage is TRBV27 and J usage is TRBJ2-3; possible D gene TRBD2, 6 bases. Trimming took off 4 bases at V and 6 bases at J, with 17 bases between the two ends. Germline lookup yields CDR1 MNHEY and CDR2 SMNVEV (reference sequence). The CDR3 extends over 15 amino acids. CDR3 nucleotide sequence: TGTGCCAGCAGTTGGGGGACTTTCCAAAGGGATACGCAGTATTTT. Translating gives CASSWGTFQRDTQYF.

This clone was detected only once. The chain joins TRBV25-1 to TRBJ2-5, with D maybe TRBD2 (5 bases). V was trimmed by 11 bases and J by 3 bases, leaving 13 bases between them. The CDR3 runs 12 residues. Germline V gives CDR1 MGHDK, CDR2 SYGVNS. The CDR3 DNA sequence: TGTGCCGGTGGAGGAAAGAAAGAGACCCAGTACTTC. As protein: CAGGGKKETQYF.

This sequence joins TRBV28 and TRBJ2-7; 9 positions agree with TRBD1. Germline V gene sequence: CDR1 MDHEN, CDR2 SYDVKM. This CDR3 region has 16 residues. V trimming: 7 bases; J trimming: 3 bases; junction bases outside the gene matches: 13. The CDR3 DNA sequence: TGTGCCAGCACCCCCCCTCCGGGACAGGGATTCTACGAGCAGTACTTC. This sequence encodes CASTPPPGQGFYEQYF.

The chain carries TRBV27 and TRBJ2-3, with TRBD2 matching over 15 bases. Germline trimming cut 5 bases from V and 0 bases from J; bases unmatched to any gene: 6. CDR3 size: 18 residues. The germline gives CDR1 MNHEY, CDR2 SMNVEV (reference sequence). The CDR3 bases are TGTGCCAGCAGTCTCGGGACTAGCGGGAGGACTAGCACAGATACGCAGTATTTT. Its protein product is CASSLGTSGRTSTDTQYF.

The chain couples TRBV4-1 to TRBJ2-1; 8 nucleotides align to TRBD2. From germline, CDR1 is MGHRA and CDR2 YSYEKL. The CDR3 loop spans 17 amino acids. With 4 bases clipped from V and 1 base from J, the junction kept 9 bases outside the gene matches. The CDR3: CASSRGPGGESYNEQFF. The CDR3, as DNA: TGCGCCAGCAGCCGGGGGCCCGGGGGGGAGTCCTACAATGAGCAGTTCTTC.

This sequence joins TRBV18 and TRBJ2-3; unclear D gene. Trimming removed 6 bases at V and 2 bases at J, with 6 bases between. This CDR3 has 12 amino acids. CDR1 and CDR2 (germline): KGHSH, LQKENI. Here the CDR3 DNA reads TGTGCCAGCTCGGAGCTCACAGATACGCAGTATTTT. It is translated as CASSELTDTQYF.

This chain uses TRBV2 with TRBJ2-7, with D possibly being TRBD1 (6 bases). The CDR3 totals 14 residues. V was clipped by 1 base and J by 5 bases, with 12 bases between them. Germline assignment: CDR1 SNHLY and CDR2 FYNNEI. CDR3 in amino acids: CASSEGSGAHEQYF. DNA of the CDR3: TGTGCCAGCAGTGAAGGTTCAGGGGCCCACGAGCAGTACTTC.

CDR3 region: CASSLDAGLFPTDTQYF. The DNA of the CDR3 is TGTGCCAGCAGCTTAGATGCGGGACTGTTTCCCACAGATACGCAGTATTTT. This chain joins TRBV7-2 and TRBJ2-3; D may be TRBD2 (6 bases). The length of the CDR3 is 17 residues. The ends were cut back, 1 base at V and 2 bases at J, with 16 bases in the middle. The germline gives CDR1 SGHTA, CDR2 FQGNSA.

V usage is TRBV18 and J usage is TRBJ1-5, with D possibly being TRBD1 (6 bases). The CDR3 runs 16 residues. Germline CDR1 is KGHSH and CDR2 is LQKENI. Between the trimmed V and J ends, which lost 2 bases and 1 base, there was a span of 12 bases. The CDR3 here is CASSPSGRGSNQPQHF. Here the CDR3 DNA reads TGTGCCAGCTCACCATCAGGGAGGGGGAGCAATCAGCCCCAGCATTTT. The full variable domain, its missing parts supplied by reference TRBV18 and TRBJ1-5, is NAGVMQNPRHLVRRRGQEARLRCSPMKGHSHVYWYRQLPEEGLKFMVYLQKENIIDESGMPKERFSAEFPKEGPSILRIQQVVRGDSAAYFCASSPSGRGSNQPQHFGDGTRLSIL.

The rearrangement links TRBV4-3 to TRBJ2-3, with D unresolved. The CDR3 has 13 residues. With 0 bases removed from V and 7 bases from J, the gap between germline ends came to 8 bases. Germline lookup yields CDR1 LGHNA and CDR2 YSLEER. Here the CDR3 reads CASSQEFPYTQYF. In DNA, the CDR3 is TGCGCCAGCAGCCAAGAGTTTCCCTATACGCAGTATTTT.

The chain combines TRBV27 with TRBJ1-2; TRBD1 aligns across 7 bases. Germline trimming cut 0 bases from V and 3 bases from J; bases unmatched to any gene: 13. The CDR3 contains 18 residues. The germline gives CDR1 MNHEY, CDR2 SMNVEV (reference sequence). The CDR3 region is CASSLSPPRQGVYYGYTF. For the CDR3, the DNA is TGTGCCAGCAGTTTATCCCCGCCCAGACAGGGTGTCTACTATGGCTACACCTTC.

V gene TRBV18 combines with J gene TRBJ1-5; 10 bases are a match to TRBD1. Germline CDR1 KGHSH, CDR2 LQKENI. This CDR3 comprises 14 residues. V gave up 8 bases and J gave up 4 bases; unmatched junction bases: 5. This CDR3 is CASALDRGNQPQHF. The CDR3 DNA sequence: TGTGCCAGCGCATTGGACAGGGGGAATCAGCCCCAGCATTTT.

This clone was counted a single time. The chain recombines TRBV4-1 with TRBJ2-7, with 7 positions matching TRBD2. J lost 3 bases, V lost 0 bases, and 5 bases had no gene match. The CDR3 contains 15 residues. CDR1 is MGHRA, CDR2 YSYEKL, per germline. The CDR3 DNA reads TGCGCCAGCAGCCAAGACCCAGCGGGGTTCTACGAGCAGTACTTC. It encodes CASSQDPAGFYEQYF.

The V call is TRBV5-1, the J call TRBJ2-3; 9 bases map to TRBD2. The germline gives CDR1 SGHRS, CDR2 YFSETQ. After removal of 2 bases from V and 2 bases from J, the junction contained 6 bases not matched to a gene. The CDR3 is made up of 16 amino acids. The CDR3 DNA follows: TGCGCCAGCAGCTTCATGGCGGGAGGGTCCACAGATACGCAGTATTTT. Amino acid sequence: CASSFMAGGSTDTQYF.

The rearrangement joins TRBV5-1 to TRBJ2-7; tentatively, D is TRBD1 (6 bases). This CDR3 has 12 amino acids. Germline V gene data show CDR1 as SGHRS and CDR2 as YFSETQ. V shed 1 base and J shed 4 bases, with 6 bases lying between them. The CDR3 loop reads CASSLTGYEQYF. In DNA form, the CDR3 reads TGCGCCAGCAGCTTGACAGGGTACGAGCAGTACTTC.